This T cell receptor (beta chain) was identified during a study of blood T cell repertoires in COVID-19. Measured with immunoSEQ multiplex PCR; TCRdb has only the in-frame clones, and not every one. The repertoire holds roughly 200,000 clones, with 70% to 90% as singletons. The CDR3 spans 14 residues. The germline CDR1 and CDR2 sequences are SEHNR and FQNEAQ (reference sequence). The V segment lost 6 bases and the J segment 5 bases; nucleotides outside the gene matches: 7. The receptor was derived from a woman over 75 with acute or convalescent COVID-19. This rearrangement joins TRBV7-9 to TRBJ2-5; TRBD2 matches 9 bases. Sequencing was carried out using peripheral blood. The CDR3 spells CASRLSGRGETQYF. CDR3 nucleotides: TGTGCCAGCAGACTTAGCGGGAGAGGTGAGACCCAGTACTTC.